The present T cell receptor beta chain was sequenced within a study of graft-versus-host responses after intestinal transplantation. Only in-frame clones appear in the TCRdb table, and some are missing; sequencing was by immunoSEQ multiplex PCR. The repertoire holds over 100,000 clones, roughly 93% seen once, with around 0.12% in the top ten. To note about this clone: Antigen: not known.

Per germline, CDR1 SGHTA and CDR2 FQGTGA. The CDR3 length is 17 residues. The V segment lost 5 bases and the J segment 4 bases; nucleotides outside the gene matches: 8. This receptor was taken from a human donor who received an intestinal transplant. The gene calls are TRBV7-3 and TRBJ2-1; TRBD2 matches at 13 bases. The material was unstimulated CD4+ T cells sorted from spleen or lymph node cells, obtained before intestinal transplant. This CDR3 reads CASSPLGTSGVYNEQFF. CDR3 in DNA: TGTGCCAGCAGCCCACTTGGGACTAGCGGGGTTTACAATGAGCAGTTCTTC.